The sequence of this T cell receptor (beta chain) was determined in a study of T cells after yellow fever vaccination. Study overall: For low cell numbers, libraries were made with SMART-Seq v4 Ultra Low Input. Study-level points and caveats: A weaker but faster secondary response was observed, peaking on day 5 versus 15. Reappearance after the booster was observed for most primary-vaccination clones (around 95% CD4, about 86% CD8).

In its sample, this clonotype was seen a few times. Antigen unknown. Using its own MiXCR run on the 5' RACE reads, TCRdb lists one record per CDR3 protein. The profile covers hundreds of thousands of distinct CDR3 sequences, with around 13% appearing a single time and 3% to 4% taken by the ten largest. Germline V lookup: CDR1 SGHTA, CDR2 FQGNSA. The CDR3 spans 15 residues. Trimming removed 0 bases from V and 6 bases from J; junction bases left unmatched: 4. The starting material was CD4+ T cells sorted from PBMCs, obtained 15 days after the yellow fever booster vaccination. The sequence derives from a man between 18 and 29 years old who received the YFV17D yellow fever vaccine. V and J are TRBV7-2 and TRBJ1-5, with 8 bases matching TRBD1. The CDR3 loop reads CASSLAPGQGQPQHF. The CDR3 DNA sequence: TGTGCCAGCAGCTTAGCGCCAGGACAGGGTCAGCCCCAGCATTTT.